One and the same sample provided the 2 T cell receptor beta chains below, sequenced in a study of cytomegalovirus exposure and HLA in healthy donors. PCR employed 60 Vbeta and 13 Jbeta primers. Clones were sequenced by immunoSEQ multiplex PCR, and TCRdb holds only the in-frame ones, with some missing. The data contain approximately 110,000 clones, roughly 70% of them singletons. The specimen was PBMCs. Receptors were obtained from a man aged 35 to 55 in good health and CMV-seropositive.

Here the CDR3 DNA reads TGTGCCTGGAGTGTCGACTTCAATGAGCAGTTCTTC. Encoded protein: CAWSVDFNEQFF. V gene TRBV30 combines with J gene TRBJ2-1; D not certain. This CDR3 contains 12 residues. V dropped 0 bases and J dropped 6 bases, with 6 bases sitting between them. Germline CDR1 is GTSNPN and CDR2 is SVGIG (reference sequence).

This clone was detected a few times. The V gene is TRBV2, the J gene TRBJ1-4, with TRBD1 matching 7 bases. Germline CDR1 reads SNHLY; CDR2 reads FYNNEI. The length of the CDR3 is 14 residues. V shed 8 bases and J 8 bases; nucleotides not matched to a gene: 11. For the CDR3, the DNA is TGTGCCAGCCGGCAGGCAGGGGGTAGCGAAAAACTGTTTTTT. Its protein product is CASRQAGGSEKLFF.